This entry lists 3 T cell receptor beta chains sequenced from one sample in a study of breast tumors, draining lymph nodes, adjacent tissues. Each CDR3 protein gets one entry after TCRdb re-called the multiplex PCR reads with MiXCR. The table lists about 180,000 distinct CDR3 sequences, around a third of them singletons. The lymph nodes were axillary draining lymph nodes from breast cancer patients. What was sequenced was axillary lymph node tissue. All receptors come from a female donor with breast cancer. Some clones in this sample may be carry-over from other donors' samples.

Ten or more counts support this clonotype. The chain joins TRBV5-6 to TRBJ2-7, with 9 bases lining up with TRBD1. The CDR3 is 16 amino acids. Unmatched junction bases numbered 11, after V lost 5 bases and J lost 2 bases. Looked up from germline, CDR1 is SGHDT and CDR2 is YYEEEE. The DNA for the CDR3 is TGTGCCAGCAGTTTTAAACCGGGACAGGGTACCTACGAGCAGTACTTC. It specifies CASSFKPGQGTYEQYF.

CDR3 residues: CASSVGQGTEAFF. The CDR3 nucleotides are TGTGCCAGCAGCGTTGGACAGGGCACTGAAGCTTTCTTT. The chain has TRBV7-2 and TRBJ1-1, with 8 bases lining up with TRBD1. This CDR3 comprises 13 residues. The germline CDR1 and CDR2 sequences are SGHTA and FQGNSA. V lost 5 bases and J lost 4; bases outside the gene matches: 3.

This clonotype was found many times. The chain employs TRBV20-1 and TRBJ1-3, with 11 bases matching TRBD1. This CDR3 has 16 residues. Germline trimming cut 0 bases from V and 4 bases from J; bases unmatched to any gene: 5. Germline CDR1 and CDR2: DFQATT and SNEGSKA (reference sequence). The CDR3 nucleotides are TGCAGTGCTAGAGACGGACAGGGGGCGTTAGGAAACACCATATATTTT. It yields the protein CSARDGQGALGNTIYF.